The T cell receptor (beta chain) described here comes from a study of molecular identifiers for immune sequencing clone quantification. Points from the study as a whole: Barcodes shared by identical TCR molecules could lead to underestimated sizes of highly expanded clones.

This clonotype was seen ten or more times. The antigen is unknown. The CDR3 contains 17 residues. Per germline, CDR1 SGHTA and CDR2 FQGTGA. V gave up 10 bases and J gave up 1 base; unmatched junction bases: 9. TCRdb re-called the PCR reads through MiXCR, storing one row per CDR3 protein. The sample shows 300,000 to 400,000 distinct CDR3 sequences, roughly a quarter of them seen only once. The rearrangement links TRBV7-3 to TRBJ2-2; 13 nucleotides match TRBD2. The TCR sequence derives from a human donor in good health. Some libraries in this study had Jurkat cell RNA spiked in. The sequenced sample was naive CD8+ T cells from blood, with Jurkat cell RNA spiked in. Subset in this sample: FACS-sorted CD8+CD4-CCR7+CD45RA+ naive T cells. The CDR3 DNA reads TGTGCCACGACCCCAGGACTAGCGGGAGTGAACACCGGGGAGCTGTTTTTT. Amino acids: CATTPGLAGVNTGELFF.